This T cell receptor beta chain was sequenced for a study of OX40 agonist ivuxolimab in advanced cancers. Study as a whole: Ivuxolimab is an agonistic anti-OX40 (CD134) antibody, and patients were treated with it.

This CDR3 is 14 amino acids long. Germline assignment: CDR1 MDHEN and CDR2 SYDVKM. V lost 4 bases, J lost 2 bases, and 10 bases lay in between. Measured with immunoSEQ multiplex PCR; TCRdb has only the in-frame clones, and not every one. The sample holds approximately 46,000 clones, 77% seen once. Overall study findings and caveats: Which antigen the expanded peripheral T cells recognized is unknown.

In the case of this clone: The antigen remains undetermined.

This TCR was sampled from an adult with an advanced solid tumor such as melanoma, head and neck, liver or kidney cancer. V gene TRBV28 combines with J gene TRBJ2-3; no definite D call. Sequences were derived from CD4+ or CD8+ T cells sorted from blood, sampled in a trial of the OX40 agonist ivuxolimab. CDR3 amino acids: CASSSSNPTDTQYF. In DNA, the CDR3 is TGTGCCAGCAGTTCGTCCAATCCCACAGATACGCAGTATTTT. The complete variable domain, with remaining parts taken from reference TRBV28 and TRBJ2-3, reads DVKVTQSSRYLVKRTGEKVFLECVQDMDHENMFWYRQDPGLGLRLIYFSYDVKMKEKGDIPEGYSVSREKKERFSLILESASTNQTSMYLCASSSSNPTDTQYFGPGTRLTVL.